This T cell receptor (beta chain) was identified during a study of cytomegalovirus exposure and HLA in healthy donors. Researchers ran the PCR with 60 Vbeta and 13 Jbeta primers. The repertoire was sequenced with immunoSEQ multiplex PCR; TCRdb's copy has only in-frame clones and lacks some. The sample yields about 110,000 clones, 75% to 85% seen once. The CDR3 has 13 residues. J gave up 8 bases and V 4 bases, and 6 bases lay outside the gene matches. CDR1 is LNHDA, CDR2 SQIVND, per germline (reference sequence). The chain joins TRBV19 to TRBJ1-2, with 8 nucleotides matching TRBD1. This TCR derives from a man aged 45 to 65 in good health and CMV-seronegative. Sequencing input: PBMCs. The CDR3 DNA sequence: TGTGCCAGTAGTAAGGGACAGGTTTTCGGCTACACCTTC. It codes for CASSKGQVFGYTF.